Listed below are T cell receptor beta chains from one sample, sequenced in a study of cytomegalovirus exposure and HLA in healthy donors. TCRdb's table, derived via immunoSEQ multiplex PCR, lists solely in-frame clones and lacks some. Of 84,000 or so clones in the sample, approximately 79% were seen once. Sequencing was performed on PBMCs. The receptors stem from a human donor in good health. CDR3s include the opening cysteine and the closing phenylalanine or tryptophan. Fields, in order: clone size, J gene, V gene, D gene, CDR3 DNA, CDR3 protein. A D gene is named only where the DNA matches it firmly. Size tells how often a clone was seen (once, few, many) or the class of an expanded clone, and some rows leave it out.

>once|TRBJ2-5|TRBV4-3|NA
TGCGCCAGCAGCCAAGATCCTAGTATGGAGACCCAGTACTTC
CASSQDPSMETQYF
>NA|TRBJ2-1|TRBV4-1|TRBD2
TGCGCCAGCAGCCAAGTTCCTATGGGACTAGCGGGGGTCAATGAGCAGTTCTTC
CASSQVPMGLAGVNEQFF
>NA|TRBJ1-2|TRBV2|NA
TGTGCCAGCAGTGAAGATACGGGGAGTGGGTACACCTTC
CASSEDTGSGYTF
>NA|TRBJ2-5|TRBV18|NA
TGTGCCAGCTCACAGAATACAGGGTTGGAGACCCAGTACTTC
CASSQNTGLETQYF
>NA|TRBJ1-5|TRBV19|TRBD1
TGTGCCAGTAGTTACGGGACAGCTAGCAATCAGCCCCAGCATTTT
CASSYGTASNQPQHF
>few|TRBJ1-1|TRBV4-3|NA
TGCGCCAGCAGCCAAAAGGGAGAAGACACTGAAGCTTTCTTT
CASSQKGEDTEAFF
>NA|TRBJ2-5|TRBV7-8|TRBD2
TGTGCCAGCAGCTTATTTGGGACTAGCGGGGGGGTTGTTAAGACCCAGTACTTC
CASSLFGTSGGVVKTQYF
>once|TRBJ2-7|TRBV28|NA
TGTGCCAGCAGCTTCACTGGGGGGAACTACGAGCAGTACTTC
CASSFTGGNYEQYF
>once|TRBJ2-5|TRBV5-1|NA
TGCGCCAGCAGCTTGGGTGCGCAAGAGACCCAGTACTTC
CASSLGAQETQYF
>NA|TRBJ1-4|TRBV14|NA
TGTGCCAGCAGCCCAGGTGGTAATGAAAAACTGTTTTTT
CASSPGGNEKLFF
>NA|TRBJ2-5|TRBV19|TRBD2
TGTGCCAGTAGTCGCCGGACTAGCGGACCACAAGAGACCCAGTACTTC
CASSRRTSGPQETQYF
>NA|TRBJ2-1|TRBV23-1|TRBD1
TGCGCCAGCAGGGGGAGATCGGGACAGGGAGGGACAGGAGGGAATGAGCAGTTCTTC
CASRGRSGQGGTGGNEQFF
>NA|TRBJ1-1|TRBV19|NA
TGTGCCAGTAGTCGGCTGGGAGGAGGCACTGAAGCTTTCTTT
CASSRLGGGTEAFF
>NA|TRBJ2-1|TRBV7-2|TRBD2
TGTGCCAGCAGCCCAAGCGGGGGGCCTTATAATGAGCAGTTCTTC
CASSPSGGPYNEQFF
>NA|TRBJ1-2|TRBV19|NA
TGTGCCAGTGGGGGCAGACAAACTCAAAGGAACTATGGCTACACCTTC
CASGGRQTQRNYGYTF
>NA|TRBJ1-5|TRBV19|NA
TGTGCCAGTAGTATCCCTTATCGGGGTAGCAATCAGCCCCAGCATTTT
CASSIPYRGSNQPQHF
>few|TRBJ1-1|TRBV6-5|NA
TGTGCCAGCAGTTCCCCGGTGGGGGCTCTGACTGAAGCTTTCTTT
CASSSPVGALTEAFF
>NA|TRBJ2-3|TRBV5-1|TRBD1
TGCGCCAGCAGCTCGTACAGGGGGCAGGTGGGTTCGCGCACAGATACGCAGTATTTT
CASSSYRGQVGSRTDTQYF
>NA|TRBJ2-3|TRBV4-2|NA
TGTGCCAGCAGCCAGGGGACAACCACAGATACGCAGTATTTT
CASSQGTTTDTQYF
>NA|TRBJ1-5|TRBV7-5|NA
TGTGCCAGAAGCTATCGTGGGAGTACTCAGCCCCAGCATTTT
CARSYRGSTQPQHF
>NA|TRBJ2-2|TRBV2|TRBD1
TGTGCCAGCAGGCGAGGACAGGGGTCCGGGGAGCTGTTTTTT
CASRRGQGSGELFF
>NA|TRBJ2-7|TRBV5-4|TRBD1
TGTGCCAGCAGCTTGCGACAGGGTGGTTACGAGCAGTACTTC
CASSLRQGGYEQYF
>NA|TRBJ2-3|TRBV7-6|NA
TGTGCCAGCAGCTTAGGAGGGTCCTTCACAGATACGCAGTATTTT
CASSLGGSFTDTQYF
>NA|TRBJ2-5|TRBV5-1|NA
TGCGCCAGCAGCTCGCCCCGGGATACACAAGAGACCCAGTACTTC
CASSSPRDTQETQYF
>NA|TRBJ2-7|TRBV9|NA
TGTGCCAGCAGCGTAGGCGGTTTAGGGAGCTCCTACGAGCAGTACTTC
CASSVGGLGSSYEQYF